This T cell receptor beta chain emerged from a study of T cells after yellow fever vaccination. CDR1 is MNHNS, CDR2 SASEGT, per germline. V was trimmed by 2 bases and J by 5 bases, leaving 14 bases between them. The CDR3 length is 15 residues. TCRdb used MiXCR to reprocess the 5' RACE reads, holding one entry per CDR3 protein. Of around 590,000 distinct CDR3 sequences in the sample, 12% were seen once. J is TRBJ2-3 and V is TRBV6-1, with TRBD2 as a possible D gene (6 bases). The source of this sequence is a young man who received the YFV17D yellow fever vaccine. Sequences were derived from PBMCs, sampled on the day of the yellow fever booster vaccination. This chain's CDR3 is CASSELARAGDTQYF. Written as DNA, the CDR3 is TGTGCCAGCAGTGAACTGGCCCGAGCGGGAGATACGCAGTATTTT.